This TCR beta chain was sequenced during a study of T cells after yellow fever vaccination. Germline V gives CDR1 SQVTM, CDR2 ANQGSEA. The CDR3 is made up of 16 amino acids. TCRdb used MiXCR to reprocess the 5' RACE reads, holding one entry per CDR3 protein. The sample has tens of thousands of distinct CDR3 sequences, 7.5% to 9% seen once. This clonotype was recorded at least ten times. The source of this sequence is a man aged 25-40 years who received the YFV17D yellow fever vaccine. Sample: CD8+ T cells sorted from PBMCs, taken on the day of the yellow fever booster vaccination. The V call is TRBV29-1, the J call TRBJ2-2; D perhaps matches TRBD2 (6 bases). The CDR3 DNA reads as TGCAGTGTGCGGGGTGGGCAGGCCGGGCTCACCGGGGAGCTGTTTTTT. It yields the protein CSVRGGQAGLTGELFF.